Presented here are 9 T cell receptor beta chains from one specimen sequenced in a study of T-cell reconstitution after alpha-beta-depleted transplantation in children. Unique molecular identifiers were used to barcode this TCRbeta library. TCRdb re-called the PCR reads with MiXCR, one entry per CDR3 protein. Counted here are some 200,000 distinct CDR3 sequences, about 8.2% occurring once; the ten biggest clones make up roughly a third. The sample in question was PBMCs, mostly from graft donor cells, obtained 360 days after TCRalphabeta/CD19-depleted stem cell transplant. The receptors originated from a male patient between 2 and 9 years old who had a stem cell transplant for acute myeloid leukemia, so the T cells may come from the graft donor.

The V call is TRBV11-2, the J call TRBJ2-5; D perhaps matches TRBD2 (6 bases). Germline V gene data show CDR1 as SGHAT and CDR2 as FQNNGV. The length of the CDR3 is 17 residues. V gave up 1 base and J gave up 4 bases, with 19 bases separating them. CDR3 sequence (DNA): TGTGCCAGCAGCTTAGTTATTGGGACTGCGCCCGCAGAGACCCAGTACTTC. Its protein product is CASSLVIGTAPAETQYF.

The rearrangement uses TRBV4-3 and TRBJ2-3, with 8 nucleotides matching TRBD1. The germline V gene has CDR1 LGHNA and CDR2 YSLEER. V lost 4 bases and J lost 4; bases outside the gene matches: 13. The length of the CDR3 is 17 residues. DNA for the CDR3: TGCGCCAGCAGCCGATTAACCGGGACAGGCCCCGCAGATACGCAGTATTTT. This codes for CASSRLTGTGPADTQYF.

This clonotype was seen more than once but under ten times. The V call is TRBV20-1, the J call TRBJ1-1, with D possibly being TRBD1 (6 bases). CDR1 and CDR2 (germline): DFQATT, SNEGSKA (reference sequence). CDR3 length: 17 amino acids. Trimming stripped 3 bases from V and 2 bases from J, with 22 bases between. The CDR3 sequence: CSASWGTGPRGNTEAFF. The CDR3 bases are TGCAGTGCTAGCTGGGGTACAGGGCCCCGAGGCAACACTGAAGCTTTCTTT.

The gene calls are TRBV10-3 and TRBJ1-5; TRBD1 might be the D (6 bases). The CDR3 is made up of 14 amino acids. Germline loops: CDR1 ENHRY, CDR2 SYGVKD. The V and J ends lost 2 bases and 1 base respectively, with 6 bases between them. In DNA, the CDR3 is TGTGCCATCAGTGAGGGACAGAGCAATCAGCCCCAGCATTTT. This codes for CAISEGQSNQPQHF.

This clonotype was found many times. This rearrangement joins TRBV7-2 to TRBJ2-5; a possible D gene is TRBD2 (5 bases). Trimming took 6 bases from V and 7 from J, leaving 21 bases between them. The germline V gene encodes CDR1 SGHTA and CDR2 FQGNSA. This CDR3 spans 15 amino acids. The CDR3 reads CASREASSTLGTQYF. The CDR3, as DNA: TGTGCCAGCAGAGAAGCTAGCAGTACCTTAGGGACCCAGTACTTC.

This clonotype was detected only a few times. The chain carries TRBV4-1 and TRBJ1-2, with D perhaps TRBD1 (6 bases). Germline CDR1 MGHRA, CDR2 YSYEKL. The germline V and J ends were trimmed by 4 bases and 5 bases, with 14 bases remaining between them. The CDR3 spans 14 residues. CDR3 sequence reads: CASSLPGAHYGYTF. The CDR3 region has the DNA TGCGCCAGCAGCCTCCCGGGGGCTCATTATGGCTACACCTTC.

Ten or more counts support this clonotype. The chain links TRBV5-1 to TRBJ1-1; 7 bases match TRBD1. The CDR3 has 14 residues. The V and J ends lost 0 bases and 6 bases, in that order; junction bases with no gene match: 5. In germline, CDR1 is SGHRS, CDR2 YFSETQ. Here the CDR3 DNA reads TGCGCCAGCAGCTTGGCAGGGGGGCTTCCTGAAGCTTTCTTT. This codes for CASSLAGGLPEAFF.

There are a few counts of this clonotype. This chain uses TRBV10-3 with TRBJ1-5; 9 positions match TRBD1. Germline loops: CDR1 ENHRY, CDR2 SYGVKD. The CDR3 is 15 amino acids. After removal of 8 bases from V and 5 bases from J, the junction contained 10 bases not matched to a gene. CDR3 coding DNA: TGTGCCATCCAATCGGGACAGGGTTCGCATCAGCCCCAGCATTTT. This gives the protein CAIQSGQGSHQPQHF.

The table lists this clonotype with a few counts. J is TRBJ2-1 and V is TRBV3-1, with 11 positions matching TRBD2. The CDR3 length is 19 residues. Per germline, CDR1 LGHDT and CDR2 YNNKEL (reference sequence). Trimming at V came to 6 bases and at J to 4 bases, leaving 17 bases not matched to a gene. CDR3 sequence (DNA): TGTGCCAGCAGTCCGGGACTAGCGGCCCAGATAGGTTTATACAATGAGCAGTTCTTC. As protein: CASSPGLAAQIGLYNEQFF.